This T cell receptor (beta chain) originates from a study of Graves' ophthalmopathy and Graves' hyperthyroidism (dated by TCRdb to 2017 to 2018). Context from the whole study: Peripheral blood was collected at initial diagnosis, before any treatment. The study used TCR beta repertoire signatures to distinguish Graves' ophthalmopathy from Graves' hyperthyroidism and to predict progression to ophthalmopathy. In total, under 150 blood samples were TCR-sequenced: 40 to 45 ophthalmopathy, roughly 80 hyperthyroidism and some 17 hyperthyroidism-to-ophthalmopathy patients. An independent validation cohort comprised 18 to 20 hyperthyroidism patients and 15 to 17 patients who later progressed from hyperthyroidism to ophthalmopathy. The 100 or so discovery patients were randomly split 7:3 into training and test sets. A discovery set of 100 patients (43 ophthalmopathy, 55 to 65 stable hyperthyroidism) was enrolled to explore V-J signatures distinguishing ophthalmopathy from hyperthyroidism. In five or six hyperthyroidism patients, T-cell repertoires of thyroid tissue and blood were compared. Following sample collection, hyperthyroidism patients were given methimazole at a starting dose of 30 mg daily, and ophthalmopathy patients were given high-dose intravenous methylprednisolone. Overall study outcomes, separate from this receptor: Sample size was not predetermined statistically, and investigators were not blinded to group allocation. In validation, the model predicted ophthalmopathy progression with 70.59% sensitivity and around 72% specificity; around twelve predicted patients were CT-confirmed with GO in a median of 6.5 months. Most of the expanded thyroid clonotypes with a frequency above 0.001 were also detected in blood, and it was suggested that the thyroid immune response may be reflected by blood repertoires. In cross-validation, the 13-signature model distinguished ophthalmopathy from stable hyperthyroidism with 85% to 90% sensitivity and around 81% specificity, and in the test set the corresponding values were approximately 80% and 68%.

Hyperthyroidism was considered stable if no progression to ophthalmopathy occurred within 18 months of follow-up. Hyperthyroidism patients were newly diagnosed, were aged 18 to 65 years, and had a disease duration under 2 months. Patients with other autoimmune diseases, uncontrolled infections, pregnancy or lactation were excluded from the study. Diagnosis relied on clinical symptoms, serum thyroxine, TRAb, thyroid ultrasound and orbital computed tomography. Ficoll-Paque density gradient centrifugation was used to isolate PBMCs from 10 ml of fresh peripheral blood. Trizol reagent was used to extract the total RNA, and its quality was then checked on an Agilent 2100 Bioanalyzer. In this sample, this clonotype turned up many times. The specificity of this receptor is unknown. Per-nucleotide qualities are absent, and no much larger clonotype sits a single base away. TCR beta CDR3 regions were amplified from RNA transcripts for repertoire sequencing. The first round was an RT-PCR using HTBI primers with the Qiagen OneStep RT-PCR kit, and this first round was followed by a second-round multiplex PCR, then size selection and purification. Libraries were sequenced on an Illumina HiSeq2000 using paired-end 100 bp reads. Per the authors' processing: SOAPnuke was used for read processing, and reads with adapters, uncalled bases, a mean Phred below 15, or no exact constant-primer or identifier match were discarded. High-quality paired reads were merged with COPE v1.2.5. Unique nucleotide sequences were defined as clonotypes and aligned to IMGT TRB V, D and J references using MiTCR v1.1. Analysis was restricted to V-J combinations with a frequency above 0.0001, which covered 98% to 99.2% of repertoires. A TCR clonal expansion and chaos score per V-J combination was defined as the ratio of F50 clonal expansion to chaos observed in the TCRdist matrix. Features were reduced by Welch's t-statistics and random forest to approximately 13 V-J combinations, which fed a naive Bayes classifier. The Morisita-Horn index was used to measure how similar the thyroid and blood repertoires were. The public reads were quality trimmed at Q25 with fastp and then assembled into clones with MiXCR by TCRdb, keeping productive beta chains. Rows matching on CDR3 protein sequence are summarized as one entry with the most common DNA and genes. The V and J calls follow TCRdb's processing rather than the paper's. Within this sample are approximately 380,000 distinct CDR3 sequences, with 20% to 25% of them counted one time only. Under 3% of the sample rests with the top ten.

Ends trimmed: V by 9 bases, J by 8 bases; bases unmatched to a gene: 15. CDR1 and CDR2 were assigned from the germline V gene (reference sequence) as SEHNR and FQNEAQ. The CDR3 measures 15 amino acids from cysteine to phenylalanine. This entry keeps only the CDR3 DNA: 45 bases, framed from base 1. The receptor was isolated from a woman aged 18-30 years with stable Graves' hyperthyroidism. Donor details come from another sample of the same person, matched by shared clones. Sequencing input: peripheral blood. The rearranged chain carries TRBV7-9 and TRBJ1-2; 10 middle bases align to TRBD1. Here the CDR3 is given as CASSRDRGISKGYTF. The sequenced DNA is TGTGCCAGTAGTCGGGACAGGGGTATTTCGAAAGGCTACACCTTC.